This is a list of T cell receptor beta chains from one sample in a study of human T cells and chemical hapten exposure. TCRdb re-called the RACE reads through MiXCR, storing one row per CDR3 protein. Here the sample spans nearly 85,000 distinct CDR3 sequences, roughly 10% being singletons. Sample: whole blood, taken in connection with sensitization to the hapten diphenylcyclopropenone (DPC). The source is a man between 18 and 35 years old with alopecia areata. Some clones in this sample may be carry-over from other donors' samples. CDR3s include the opening cysteine and the closing phenylalanine or tryptophan. Fields, in order: CDR3 protein, CDR3 DNA, J gene, clone size, V gene, D gene. The D gene is left open where the match is weak. Size tells how often a clone was seen (once, few, many) or the class of an expanded clone, and some rows leave it out.

CASSTETQYF	TGTGCCAGCTCGACAGAGACCCAGTACTTC	TRBJ2-5	few	TRBV28	NA
CASSLQQGYEKLFF	TGTGCCAGCAGCCTCCAACAGGGTTATGAAAAACTGTTTTTT	TRBJ1-4	few	TRBV7-2	NA
CASSQDRSSGSTDTQYF	TGCGCCAGCAGCCAAGATCGGTCTAGCGGATCCACAGATACGCAGTATTTT	TRBJ2-3	NA	TRBV4-3	TRBD2
CASSGQINQPQHF	TGTGCCAGTTCGGGACAGATAAATCAGCCCCAGCATTTT	TRBJ1-5	many	TRBV7-2	TRBD1
CASSYNLRKTDTEAFF	TGTGCCAGCAGTTACAATCTCCGTAAGACTGACACTGAAGCTTTCTTT	TRBJ1-1	NA	TRBV6-5	NA
CASSHGSRTMGETQYF	TGTGCCAGCAGTCACGGGAGCAGGACAATGGGAGAGACCCAGTACTTC	TRBJ2-5	many	TRBV12-3/TRBV12-4	NA
CASSLARGGALPSYNEQFF	TGTGCCAGCAGCTTGGCCCGGGGGGGGGCCCTCCCCTCCTACAATGAGCAGTTCTTC	TRBJ2-1	NA	TRBV11-2	TRBD2
CASSQGPRASTDTQYF	TGCGCCAGCAGCCAAGGCCCTCGGGCCTCCACAGATACGCAGTATTTT	TRBJ2-3	few	TRBV4-3	NA
CASSQVWNIQYF	TGTGCCAGCAGCCAAGTTTGGAACATTCAGTACTTC	TRBJ2-4	few	TRBV3-1	NA
CASSLVAANTGELFF	TGTGCCAGCAGCTTGGTCGCAGCGAACACCGGGGAGCTGTTTTTT	TRBJ2-2	NA	TRBV5-8	NA
CAISPDRVGSPLHF	TGTGCCATCAGTCCTGACAGGGTAGGTTCACCCCTCCACTTT	TRBJ1-6	few	TRBV10-3	TRBD1
CASSQGQLYGYTF	TGTGCCAGCAGCCAAGGACAGCTCTATGGCTACACCTTC	TRBJ1-2	many	TRBV6-2/TRBV6-3	NA
CASGLVVGQASSYNEQFF	TGTGCTAGTGGTTTGGTAGTAGGCCAGGCAAGCTCCTACAATGAGCAGTTCTTC	TRBJ2-1	many	TRBV12-5	NA
CSAKDRFGTYNEQFF	TGCAGTGCTAAGGATAGGTTCGGAACCTACAATGAGCAGTTCTTC	TRBJ2-1	many	TRBV20-1	NA
CAISEDFRPEKLFF	TGTGCCATCAGTGAGGATTTCCGCCCAGAAAAACTGTTTTTT	TRBJ1-4	NA	TRBV10-3	NA
CSARDPRLAGGRLRTDTQYF	TGCAGTGCTAGAGATCCGCGGCTAGCGGGGGGCCGACTCCGCACAGATACGCAGTATTTT	TRBJ2-3	many	TRBV20-1	TRBD2
CASSSQPRRTGNTIYF	TGTGCCAGCAGTAGCCAGCCCAGAAGAACTGGAAACACCATATATTTT	TRBJ1-3	NA	TRBV12-3/TRBV12-4	NA
CASSLRAGKNIQYF	TGTGCCAGCAGTCTCAGGGCGGGCAAAAACATTCAGTACTTC	TRBJ2-4	many	TRBV28	NA
CASRADSYSNQPQHF	TGCGCCAGCAGGGCGGACAGTTATAGCAATCAGCCCCAGCATTTT	TRBJ1-5	few	TRBV4-1	NA
CAITASYRGQDYGYTF	TGTGCCATCACTGCGAGCTACAGGGGGCAGGACTATGGCTACACCTTC	TRBJ1-2	NA	TRBV10-3	TRBD1
CASSKSTPGQHNSPLHF	TGTGCCAGCAGCAAGAGCACCCCGGGACAGCATAATTCACCCCTCCACTTT	TRBJ1-6	few	TRBV21-1	NA
CASSQGQGAFFSYEQYF	TGCGCCAGCAGCCAAGGACAGGGGGCCTTCTTCTCCTACGAGCAGTACTTC	TRBJ2-7	many	TRBV4-1	TRBD1
CASSLFGYSGNTIYF	TGTGCCAGCAGCTTGTTTGGGTACTCTGGAAACACCATATATTTT	TRBJ1-3	NA	TRBV5-4	NA
CAISEGQENIQYF	TGTGCCATCAGTGAGGGACAGGAAAACATTCAGTACTTC	TRBJ2-4	NA	TRBV10-3	TRBD1
CASSPISSYEQYF	TGTGCCAGCAGTCCCATCAGCTCCTACGAGCAGTACTTC	TRBJ2-7	many	TRBV13	NA